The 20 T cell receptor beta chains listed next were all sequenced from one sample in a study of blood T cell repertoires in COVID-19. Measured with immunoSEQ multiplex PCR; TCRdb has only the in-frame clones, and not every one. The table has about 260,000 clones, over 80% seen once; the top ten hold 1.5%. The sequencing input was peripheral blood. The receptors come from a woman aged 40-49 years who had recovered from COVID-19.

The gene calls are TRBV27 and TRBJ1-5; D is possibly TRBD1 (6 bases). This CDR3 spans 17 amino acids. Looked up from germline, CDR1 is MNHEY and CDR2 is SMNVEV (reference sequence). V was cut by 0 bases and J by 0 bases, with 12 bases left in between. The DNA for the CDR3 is TGTGCCAGCAGTTTATCCGCCAGGGACAATAGCAATCAGCCCCAGCATTTT. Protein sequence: CASSLSARDNSNQPQHF.

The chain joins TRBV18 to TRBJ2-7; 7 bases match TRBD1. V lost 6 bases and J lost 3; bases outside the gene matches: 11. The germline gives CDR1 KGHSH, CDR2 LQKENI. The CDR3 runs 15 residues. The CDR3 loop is CASSLTRQGYYEQYF. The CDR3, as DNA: TGTGCCAGCTCCCTTACCCGACAGGGATACTACGAGCAGTACTTC.

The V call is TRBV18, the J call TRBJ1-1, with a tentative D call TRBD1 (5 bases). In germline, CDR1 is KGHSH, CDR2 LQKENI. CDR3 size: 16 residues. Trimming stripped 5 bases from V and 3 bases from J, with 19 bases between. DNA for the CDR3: TGTGCCAGCTCAGTACAGTTACCCCGGGGGGACACTGAAGCTTTCTTT. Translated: CASSVQLPRGDTEAFF.

The CDR3 is CASSPLLTGEAEAFF. The CDR3 DNA is TGCGCCAGCAGCCCACTTTTAACAGGGGAGGCTGAAGCTTTCTTT. The chain employs TRBV4-3 and TRBJ1-1; 7 bases match TRBD1. This CDR3 spans 15 amino acids. Trimming cost V 4 bases and J 6 bases; bases outside gene matches: 11. Germline CDR1 reads LGHNA; CDR2 reads YSLEER.

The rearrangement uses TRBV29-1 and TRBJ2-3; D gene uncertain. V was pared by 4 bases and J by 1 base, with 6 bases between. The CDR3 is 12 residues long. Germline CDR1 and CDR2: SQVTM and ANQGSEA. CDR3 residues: CSVGPGTDTQYF. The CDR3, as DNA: TGCAGCGTTGGTCCGGGCACAGATACGCAGTATTTT.

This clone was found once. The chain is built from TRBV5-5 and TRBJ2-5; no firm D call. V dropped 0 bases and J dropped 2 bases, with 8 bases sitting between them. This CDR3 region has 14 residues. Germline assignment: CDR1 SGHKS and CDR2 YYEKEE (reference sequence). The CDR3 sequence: CASSLGHRQETQYF. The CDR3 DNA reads TGTGCCAGCAGCTTGGGACATAGACAAGAGACCCAGTACTTC.

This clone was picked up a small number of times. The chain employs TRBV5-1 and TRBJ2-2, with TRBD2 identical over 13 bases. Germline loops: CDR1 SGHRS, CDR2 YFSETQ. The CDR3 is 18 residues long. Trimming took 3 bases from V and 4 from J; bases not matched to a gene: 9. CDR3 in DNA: TGCGCCAGCAGCTCCCCGGGACTAGCGGGGTTGAGCACCGGGGAGCTGTTTTTT. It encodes CASSSPGLAGLSTGELFF.

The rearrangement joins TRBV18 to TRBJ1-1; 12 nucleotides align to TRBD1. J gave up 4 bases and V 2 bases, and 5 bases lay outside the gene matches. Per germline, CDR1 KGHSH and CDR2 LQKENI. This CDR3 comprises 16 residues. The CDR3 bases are TGTGCCAGCTCACCAGGGACAGGGGGCCAGGGCACTGAAGCTTTCTTT. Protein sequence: CASSPGTGGQGTEAFF. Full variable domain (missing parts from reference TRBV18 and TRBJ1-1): NAGVMQNPRHLVRRRGQEARLRCSPMKGHSHVYWYRQLPEEGLKFMVYLQKENIIDESGMPKERFSAEFPKEGPSILRIQQVVRGDSAAYFCASSPGTGGQGTEAFFGQGTRLTVV.

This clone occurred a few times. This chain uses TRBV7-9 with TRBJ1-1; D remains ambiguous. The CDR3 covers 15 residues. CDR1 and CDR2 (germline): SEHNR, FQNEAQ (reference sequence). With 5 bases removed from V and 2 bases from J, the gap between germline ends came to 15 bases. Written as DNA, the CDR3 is TGTGCCAGCAGCCCAGGCGGGGATTCAAACACTGAAGCTTTCTTT. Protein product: CASSPGGDSNTEAFF. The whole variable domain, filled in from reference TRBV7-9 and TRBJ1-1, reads DTGVSQNPRHKITKRGQNVTFRCDPISEHNRLYWYRQTLGQGPEFLTYFQNEAQLEKSRLLSDRFSAERPKGSFSTLEIQRTEQGDSAMYLCASSPGGDSNTEAFFGQGTRLTVV.

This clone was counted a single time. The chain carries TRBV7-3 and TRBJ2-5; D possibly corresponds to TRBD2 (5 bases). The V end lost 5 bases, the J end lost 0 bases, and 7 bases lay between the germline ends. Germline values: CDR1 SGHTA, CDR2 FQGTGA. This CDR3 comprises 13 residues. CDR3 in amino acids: CASSRGYQETQYF. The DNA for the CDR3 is TGTGCCAGCAGCCGAGGGTACCAAGAGACCCAGTACTTC. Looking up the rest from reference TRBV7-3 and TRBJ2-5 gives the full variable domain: GAGVSQTPSNKVTEKGKYVELRCDPISGHTALYWYRQSLGQGPEFLIYFQGTGAADDSGLPNDRFFAVRPEGSVSTLKIQRTERGDSAVYLCASSRGYQETQYFGPGTRLLVL.

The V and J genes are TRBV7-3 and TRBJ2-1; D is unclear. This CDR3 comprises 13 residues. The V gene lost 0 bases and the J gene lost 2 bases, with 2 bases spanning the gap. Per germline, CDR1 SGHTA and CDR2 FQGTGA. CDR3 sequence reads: CASSLTTYNEQFF. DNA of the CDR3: TGTGCCAGCAGCTTAACCACCTACAATGAGCAGTTCTTC.

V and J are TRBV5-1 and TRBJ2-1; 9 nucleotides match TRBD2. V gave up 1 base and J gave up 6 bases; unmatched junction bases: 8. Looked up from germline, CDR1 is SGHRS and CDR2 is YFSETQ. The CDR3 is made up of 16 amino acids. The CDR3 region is CASSLPSSGETNEQFF. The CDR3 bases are TGCGCCAGCAGCTTGCCGTCTAGCGGGGAGACCAATGAGCAGTTCTTC.

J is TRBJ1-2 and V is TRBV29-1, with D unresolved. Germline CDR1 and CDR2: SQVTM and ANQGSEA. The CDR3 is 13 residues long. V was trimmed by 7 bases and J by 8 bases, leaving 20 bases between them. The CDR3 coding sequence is TGCAGCGCCGGAGAGGAGGGATCGGGGGGCTACACCTTC. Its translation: CSAGEEGSGGYTF.

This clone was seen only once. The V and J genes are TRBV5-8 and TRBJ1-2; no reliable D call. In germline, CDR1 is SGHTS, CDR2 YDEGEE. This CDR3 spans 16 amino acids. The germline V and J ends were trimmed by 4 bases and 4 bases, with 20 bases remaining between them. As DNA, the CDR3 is TGTGCCAGCAGCCGGGAAGTCGGAGAAGCCACCTATGGCTACACCTTC. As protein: CASSREVGEATYGYTF.

Written as DNA, the CDR3 is TGTGCCAGCAGCCCCCGGGACAGGGGAACAACTAATGAAAAACTGTTTTTT. It is translated as CASSPRDRGTTNEKLFF. The chain recombines TRBV4-2 with TRBJ1-4; 10 bases line up with TRBD1. The CDR3 is 17 amino acids. Germline trimming cut 4 bases from V and 0 bases from J; bases unmatched to any gene: 5. Germline assignment: CDR1 LGHNA and CDR2 YNFKEQ.

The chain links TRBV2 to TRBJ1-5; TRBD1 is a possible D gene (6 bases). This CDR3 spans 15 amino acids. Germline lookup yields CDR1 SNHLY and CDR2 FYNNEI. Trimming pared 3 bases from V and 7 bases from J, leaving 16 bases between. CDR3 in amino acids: CASSELGGAGQPQHF. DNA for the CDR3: TGTGCCAGCAGTGAGCTCGGGGGGGCGGGACAGCCCCAGCATTTT.

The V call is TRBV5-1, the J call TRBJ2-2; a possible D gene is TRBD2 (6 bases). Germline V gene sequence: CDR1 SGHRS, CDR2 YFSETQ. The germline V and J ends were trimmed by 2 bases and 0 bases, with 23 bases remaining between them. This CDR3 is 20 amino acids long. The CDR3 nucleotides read TGCGCCAGCAGCTTCCCACTTCTCCCCGGGGTAGCGGCGAACACCGGGGAGCTGTTTTTT. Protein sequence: CASSFPLLPGVAANTGELFF.

The CDR3 region is CAIREGYEQYF. CDR3 nucleotides: TGTGCCATCCGGGAAGGCTACGAGCAGTACTTC. The chain employs TRBV2 and TRBJ2-7, with a possible D match to TRBD2 (5 bases). CDR1 SNHLY and CDR2 FYNNEI come from the germline V gene. This CDR3 spans 11 amino acids. V was shortened by 10 bases and J by 3 bases, with 10 bases between the two germline ends.

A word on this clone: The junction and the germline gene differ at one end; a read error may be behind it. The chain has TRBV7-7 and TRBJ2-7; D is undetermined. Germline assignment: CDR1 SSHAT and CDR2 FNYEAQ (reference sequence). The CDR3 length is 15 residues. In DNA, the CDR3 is TGTGCTAGCAGCTTAGAGAAAAGCAAATGGTCCGAGCAGTACTTC. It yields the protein CASSLEKSKWSEQYF.

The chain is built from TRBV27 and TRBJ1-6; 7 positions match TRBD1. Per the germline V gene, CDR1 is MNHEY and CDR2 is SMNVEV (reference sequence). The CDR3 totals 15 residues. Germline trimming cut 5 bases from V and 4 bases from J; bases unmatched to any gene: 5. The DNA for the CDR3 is TGTGCCAGCAGTCCGAGGGGGCTATATAATTCACCCCTCCACTTT. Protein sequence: CASSPRGLYNSPLHF.